The table lists the clone carrying this T cell receptor (beta chain) with a few counts. The antigen is unknown. This table comes from immunoSEQ multiplex PCR, and its TCRdb copy is limited to in-frame clones, with some not included. Of about 79,000 clones detected, about 61% appear once; the ten largest clones hold roughly 49%. This CDR3 comprises 13 residues. Germline-derived CDR1 and CDR2 are MNHEY and SMNVEV (reference sequence). Trimming cost V 4 bases and J 2 bases, with 9 bases left between them. This sample is drawn from a study of shared clonotypes between healthy human individuals. Study results and caveats: Clonotype sharing among donors likely depends on sequencing depth. Naive subsets tended to show greater estimated richness than memory subsets.

The specimen sequenced was memory CD8+ T cells sorted from blood. Subset: CD45RO+ cells pooled with CCR7-negative TemRA cells. The V call is TRBV27, the J call TRBJ2-7; perhaps TRBD2 as D (5 bases). This TCR came from a man aged 25 to 45 in good health. The CDR3 nucleotides are TGTGCCAGCAGTTCGGGGTCAGCCTACGAGCAGTACTTC. This translates into CASSSGSAYEQYF.